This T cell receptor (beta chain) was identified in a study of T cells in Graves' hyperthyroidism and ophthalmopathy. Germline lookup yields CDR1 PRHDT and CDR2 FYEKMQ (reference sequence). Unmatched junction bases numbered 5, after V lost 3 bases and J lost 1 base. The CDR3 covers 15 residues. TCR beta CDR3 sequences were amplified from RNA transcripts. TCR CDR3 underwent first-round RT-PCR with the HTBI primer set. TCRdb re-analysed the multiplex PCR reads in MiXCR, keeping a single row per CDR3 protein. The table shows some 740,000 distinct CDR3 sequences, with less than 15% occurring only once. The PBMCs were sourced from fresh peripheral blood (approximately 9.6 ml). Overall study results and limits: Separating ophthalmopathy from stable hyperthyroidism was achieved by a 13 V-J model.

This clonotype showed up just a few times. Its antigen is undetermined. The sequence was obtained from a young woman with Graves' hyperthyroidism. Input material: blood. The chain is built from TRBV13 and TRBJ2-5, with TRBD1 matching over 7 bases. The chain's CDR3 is CASSFRTGAQETQYF. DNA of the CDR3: TGTGCCAGCAGCTTTAGGACAGGAGCCCAAGAGACCCAGTACTTC.